Sequencing of this T cell receptor (beta chain) was carried out in a study of shared clonotypes between healthy human individuals. Study observations and caveats: Shared clonotypes: 4.5% to 6% naive CD4, about 3.5% naive CD8, roughly 2.4% memory CD4, about 0.4% memory CD8.

CDR3 length: 13 residues. CDR1 MNHEY and CDR2 SMNVEV come from the germline V gene (reference sequence). V was clipped by 5 bases and J by 9 bases, with 14 bases between them. As concerns this clone: Antigen unknown.

Evenly divided among several immunoSEQ plates was the genomic DNA of each subset. Only in-frame clones appear in the TCRdb table, and some are missing; sequencing was by immunoSEQ multiplex PCR. This table holds some 2.3 million clones, 80% to 95% found once. This TCR came from a young man in good health. Some clones in this sample may be carry-over from other donors' samples. This chain joins TRBV27 and TRBJ2-1; no reliable D call. The sample taken for sequencing was naive CD4+ T cells from PBMCs. Sample subset: CD45RA+ positively selected. The CDR3 sequence is CASSTLLRSEQFF. The CDR3, as DNA: TGTGCCAGCAGTACCCTTTTAAGGAGTGAGCAGTTCTTC.